Listed below are T cell receptor beta chains from one sample, sequenced in a study of CD8 T cells in Susac syndrome. MiXCR, run by TCRdb on the immunoSEQ multiplex PCR reads, gives a single entry per CDR3 protein. The sample includes fewer than 150,000 distinct CDR3 sequences, about 96% of them seen just once. Material for sequencing was CD4+ T cells from PBMCs. These receptors all stem from a human donor in good health. CDR3s include the opening cysteine and the closing phenylalanine or tryptophan. Each record gives: D gene, V gene, J gene, CDR3 protein, CDR3 DNA. A D gene is named only where the DNA matches it firmly.

>.|TRBV9|TRBJ2-5
CASSVGRAGSGQETQYF
TGTGCCAGCAGCGTAGGGAGGGCAGGGTCAGGCCAAGAGACCCAGTACTTC
>.|TRBV7-2|TRBJ2-7
CASSPEPGGAYEQYF
TGTGCCAGCAGCCCAGAACCGGGTGGCGCCTACGAGCAGTACTTC
>.|TRBV5-1|TRBJ1-5
CASSLETGQPQHF
TGCGCCAGCAGCTTGGAGACAGGTCAGCCCCAGCATTTT
>.|TRBV28|TRBJ2-7
CASSPWVTSYEQYF
TGTGCCAGCAGTCCCTGGGTCACCTCCTACGAGCAGTACTTC
>.|TRBV20-1|TRBJ1-2
CSASQGNYGYTF
TGCAGTGCATCCCAGGGAAACTATGGCTACACCTTC
>.|TRBV28|TRBJ1-1
CASSLGGVHTEAFF
TGTGCCAGCAGTTTAGGGGGCGTCCACACTGAAGCTTTCTTT
>.|TRBV20-1|TRBJ2-7
CSAVESTYEQYF
TGCAGCGCTGTCGAGAGTACCTACGAGCAGTACTTC
>.|TRBV5-1|TRBJ2-6
CASSLVVQQRSGANVLTF
TGCGCCAGCAGCTTGGTAGTCCAACAACGCTCTGGGGCCAACGTCCTGACTTTC
>TRBD1|TRBV15|TRBJ1-5
CATSRRTGNQPQHF
TGTGCCACCAGCCGAAGGACAGGTAATCAGCCCCAGCATTTT
>.|TRBV12-3/TRBV12-4|TRBJ2-7
CASSSLREQYF
TGTGCCAGCAGTTCCCTACGCGAGCAGTACTTC
>.|TRBV7-2|TRBJ2-1
CASSLRPDYNEQFF
TGTGCCAGCAGCCTGAGACCTGACTACAATGAGCAGTTCTTC
>.|TRBV18|TRBJ2-2
CASSPKGSPTGELFF
TGTGCCAGCTCACCAAAGGGGAGCCCTACCGGGGAGCTGTTTTTT
>TRBD1|TRBV10-3|TRBJ1-5
CAPLLRGTGGNQPQHF
TGTGCCCCCCTCCTTCGCGGGACAGGGGGCAATCAGCCCCAGCATTTT
>TRBD2|TRBV3-1|TRBJ2-3
CASSPLKAPSGSSTQYF
TGTGCCAGCAGCCCCCTCAAAGCCCCTAGCGGGAGTTCTACGCAGTATTTT
>.|TRBV6-5|TRBJ1-5
CASSRTGRNNQPQHF
TGTGCCAGCAGTCGGACCGGACGGAACAATCAGCCCCAGCATTTT
>.|TRBV19|TRBJ2-7
CASSAGSSYEQYF
TGTGCCAGTAGTGCCGGGAGCTCCTACGAGCAGTACTTC
>.|TRBV7-8|TRBJ1-3
CASSTSSPGRPSGNTIYF
TGTGCCAGCAGCACGAGCTCCCCAGGGAGGCCCTCTGGAAACACCATATATTTT
>.|TRBV6-5|TRBJ2-7
CASSSPIRGSYEQYF
TGTGCCAGCAGTTCCCCGATAAGGGGCTCCTACGAGCAGTACTTC
>.|TRBV7-2|TRBJ1-2
CASSRKERGGYTF
TGTGCCAGCAGCCGGAAAGAGAGAGGCGGCTACACCTTC
>TRBD1|TRBV3-1|TRBJ1-5
CASSQTGGNNQPQHF
TGTGCCAGCAGCCAGACAGGGGGAAACAATCAGCCCCAGCATTTT
>.|TRBV24-1|TRBJ2-3
CATSDPWKESTDTQYF
TGTGCCACCAGTGATCCGTGGAAAGAGAGCACAGATACGCAGTATTTT
>.|TRBV5-1|TRBJ1-5
CASSLEGGRSNQPQHF
TGCGCCAGCAGCCTTGAGGGGGGTAGGAGCAATCAGCCCCAGCATTTT
>TRBD2|TRBV29-1|TRBJ2-3
CSVEDGTSGRSGDTQYF
TGCAGCGTTGAAGACGGGACTAGCGGGAGATCGGGCGATACGCAGTATTTT
>TRBD1|TRBV5-1|TRBJ2-5
CASSFPGTGQETQYF
TGCGCCAGCAGCTTTCCCGGGACAGGGCAAGAGACCCAGTACTTC